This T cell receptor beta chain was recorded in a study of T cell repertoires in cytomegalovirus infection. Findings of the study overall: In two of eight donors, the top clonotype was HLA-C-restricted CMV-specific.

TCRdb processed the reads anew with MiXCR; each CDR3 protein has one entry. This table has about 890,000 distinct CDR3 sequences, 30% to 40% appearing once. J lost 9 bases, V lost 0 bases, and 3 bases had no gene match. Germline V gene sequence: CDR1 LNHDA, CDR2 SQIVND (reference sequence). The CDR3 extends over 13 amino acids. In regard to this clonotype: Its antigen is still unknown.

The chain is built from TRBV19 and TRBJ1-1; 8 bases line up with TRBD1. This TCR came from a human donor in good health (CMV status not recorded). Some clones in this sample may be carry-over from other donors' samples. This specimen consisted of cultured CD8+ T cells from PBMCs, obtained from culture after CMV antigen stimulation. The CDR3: CASSIDPGGKAFF. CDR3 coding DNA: TGTGCCAGTAGTATAGACCCAGGGGGCAAAGCTTTCTTT.